This T cell receptor (beta chain) was identified in a study of beta chain features in type 1 diabetes (dated by TCRdb to 2016 to 2018). Regarding the complete study: No differences in mean age, gender distribution, total cell number or subset yield were found between patients and healthy donors. A total of 100 million to 110 million sorted cells were examined across all samples, and a strong correlation was observed between cell number per subset and RNA yield. Regulatory and stem cell-like memory subsets were obtained from only 8 patients and roughly eight healthy donors, while naive and central memory subsets were obtained from all 30 or so donors. In the study, TCRB repertoires of sorted circulating CD4+ T cell subsets from recently diagnosed type 1 diabetes patients were compared with those of matched healthy donors. The research as a whole found: Because cDNA was sequenced instead of genomic DNA, highly expressing activated cells could be over-represented, though the groups showed no difference in activation or CD3 levels. Because the HLA sub-analyses included only small numbers of individuals, any influence of HLA type on TCRB rearrangement was left unresolved. The naive, central memory and regulatory TCRB repertoires appeared to resemble one another more closely among patients than among healthy donors. PCR may preferentially amplify shorter templates, but because patient and control samples were amplified and corrected together, any resulting skew would affect both groups equally. In all four CD4+ subsets, TCRB CDR3 length was moderately but significantly shorter in type 1 diabetes patients. Patients with type 1 diabetes made fewer insertions and deleted more nucleotides at VDJ recombination sites, implying thymic rearrangement abnormalities.

The CDR3 has 14 amino acids, counting the end cysteine and phenylalanine. The retained sequence is limited to the CDR3, 42 bases, with the frame set at the first base. CDR1 and CDR2, per the germline V gene, are MGHRA and YSYEKL. The V and J ends are trimmed by 0 bases and 4 bases, leaving 7 bases between them. Each donor gave one peripheral blood draw, averaging approximately 0.12 L, which was collected into heparinised tubes. A BD FACSAria II and a panel including CD45RO, CCR7, CD25, CD127, CD95 and CD27 were used to sort naive, central memory, regulatory and stem cell-like memory CD4+ T cells. All sorted populations exceeded 95% purity. PBMCs were isolated immediately by Lymphoprep density gradient centrifugation and stained directly without culture. So that batch effects would be minimized, each experiment stained and sorted samples in pairs, pairing one healthy donor with one patient. All of the isolated RNA was reverse transcribed with the High Capacity cDNA Reverse Transcription Kit, so expressed TCRB transcripts were sequenced. Deep immunoSEQ sequencing was performed on naive, central memory and regulatory T cell samples, with an average of around 3.4 million total reads per sample. Sorted cells were lysed in RLT buffer, and RNA was extracted using DNase-treated RNeasy Micro or Mini kits according to cell number. Each cell subset was processed on its own to prevent cross-contamination, while patient and healthy donor samples were processed together. Using the immunoSEQ multiplex PCR, TCRB sequences were amplified from cDNA into 87-bp fragments spanning the CDR3 region. Sequencing of the amplicons was performed on the Illumina HiSeq platform. For the original study's pipeline: Synthetic template baselines were used to correct PCR bias computationally, reads within Hamming distance 2 were collapsed together, and singletons that could not be merged were discarded. Reads were aligned to IMGT to assign V, D and J genes, CDR3 length, and insertions or deletions at six rearrangement sites. Within each subset, clonotype counts were normalized to the number of sorted cells before true diversity and Gini coefficients were calculated with the tcR R package. Repertoire sharing was quantified using the overlap coefficient calculated on TCRB nucleotide sequences. As a proxy for the pre-selection repertoire, out-of-frame TCRB sequences from naive cells were analyzed. What TCRdb holds here is the immuneACCESS table cut down to in-frame rearrangements. Part of the clones is not present; checked against another copy, under half of the missing clones reflect an unresolved V gene, and the others are unexplained. That table furnishes V, J and clone size, whereas the DNA furnished D and trimming. The sample contains hundreds of thousands of clones, 11% of them found a single time. About 0.014% of the sample lies in the top ten.

Note on this clone: Its specific antigen is unknown. Per-base qualities were not stored, and no clone one base away is much larger.

Sequenced sample: naive CD4+ T cells from blood. In the paper's terms, the cell subset or site label means: true naive CD4+ T cells. The V and J segments used are TRBV4-1 and TRBJ2-1; the D gene is unclear. This clonotype originated in a woman aged 25 to 39 in good health. This receptor has the CDR3 CASSQDPAYNEQFF. The base sequence is TGCGCCAGCAGCCAAGACCCAGCGTACAATGAGCAGTTCTTC.